Below are 16 T cell receptor beta chains sequenced from a single sample in a study of blood T cell repertoires in COVID-19. Assay: immunoSEQ multiplex PCR; the TCRdb copy retains only in-frame clones and omits some. The repertoire includes about 310,000 clones, about 91% of them detected once, and over 9% sits in the top ten. Source material: PBMCs or T cells enriched from blood (not recorded which). Receptors were obtained from a woman aged 40 to 49 who had recovered from COVID-19.

The chain recombines TRBV7-9 with TRBJ1-1; D might be TRBD1 (6 bases). The V gene lost 7 bases and the J gene lost 3 bases, with 15 bases spanning the gap. CDR1 SEHNR and CDR2 FQNEAQ come from the germline V gene (reference sequence). This CDR3 contains 14 residues. In DNA, the CDR3 is TGTGCCAGCACGTGGGGGCAAGCTGACACTGAAGCTTTCTTT. It codes for CASTWGQADTEAFF.

The genes are TRBV7-8 and TRBJ1-6; D is perhaps TRBD1 (5 bases). This CDR3 comprises 17 residues. Trimming removed 0 bases at V and 8 bases at J, with 17 bases between. In germline, CDR1 is SGHVS, CDR2 FQNEAQ. The CDR3 loop reads CASSLARGGENDSPLHF. The CDR3 coding sequence is TGTGCCAGCAGCTTAGCGCGGGGAGGGGAGAATGATTCACCCCTCCACTTT.

This clone was recorded only once. This chain joins TRBV4-1 and TRBJ2-1; the match to TRBD2 covers 7 bases. The CDR3 covers 17 residues. The germline V gene has CDR1 MGHRA and CDR2 YSYEKL. Trimming at V came to 0 bases and at J to 2 bases, leaving 7 bases not matched to a gene. CDR3 bases: TGCGCCAGCAGCCAAGATCTTAGCGGGTTTCCCTACAATGAGCAGTTCTTC. Translation gives CASSQDLSGFPYNEQFF.

The rearrangement uses TRBV25-1 and TRBJ2-1, with TRBD1 identical over 7 bases. CDR3 length: 15 residues. V was clipped by 3 bases and J by 2 bases; unmatched bases: 4. CDR1 is MGHDK, CDR2 SYGVNS, per germline. The CDR3 bases are TGTGCCAGCAGTGACCGGGACAGAGCCTACAATGAGCAGTTCTTC. Residues: CASSDRDRAYNEQFF. Full variable domain (outside the CDR3, taken from reference TRBV25-1 and TRBJ2-1): EADIYQTPRYLVIGTGKKITLECSQTMGHDKMYWYQQDPGMELHLIHYSYGVNSTEKGDLSSESTVSRIRTEHFPLTLESARPSHTSQYLCASSDRDRAYNEQFFGPGTRLTVL.

The V call is TRBV28, the J call TRBJ1-1; D is undetermined. With 7 bases removed from V and 2 bases from J, the gap between germline ends came to 14 bases. This CDR3 region has 14 residues. Germline CDR1 MDHEN, CDR2 SYDVKM. The CDR3 region has the DNA TGTGCCAGCACCCTCGGGGTGGGAAACACTGAAGCTTTCTTT. Amino acid sequence: CASTLGVGNTEAFF. Drawing the rest from reference TRBV28 and TRBJ1-1, the complete variable domain is DVKVTQSSRYLVKRTGEKVFLECVQDMDHENMFWYRQDPGLGLRLIYFSYDVKMKEKGDIPEGYSVSREKKERFSLILESASTNQTSMYLCASTLGVGNTEAFFGQGTRLTVV.

The V call is TRBV29-1, the J call TRBJ2-7, with 8 bases lining up with TRBD1. V shed 6 bases and J 4 bases; nucleotides not matched to a gene: 8. This CDR3 region has 13 residues. Germline CDR1 is SQVTM and CDR2 is ANQGSEA. In DNA form, the CDR3 reads TGCAGCGTGCTACAGGGGGGCGGATACGAGCAGTACTTC. It translates to CSVLQGGGYEQYF.

This chain connects TRBV28 to TRBJ2-3; 11 positions match TRBD1. This CDR3 has 15 residues. Germline assignment: CDR1 MDHEN and CDR2 SYDVKM. The CDR3 spells CASPPPGQGADTQYF. CDR3 bases: TGTGCTAGCCCTCCCCCGGGACAGGGGGCAGATACGCAGTATTTT.

This chain joins TRBV7-9 and TRBJ1-4, with TRBD1 identical over 9 bases. Germline V gene sequence: CDR1 SEHNR, CDR2 FQNEAQ (reference sequence). This CDR3 has 15 residues. The J segment lost 8 bases and the V segment lost 6 bases, leaving 10 bases of the junction unmatched. CDR3: CASRLNRGLEEKLFF. The CDR3 DNA reads as TGTGCCAGCAGACTTAACAGGGGGCTAGAAGAAAAACTGTTTTTT.

The chain is built from TRBV7-2 and TRBJ2-7, with 10 nucleotides matching TRBD2. There are 17 residues in the CDR3. The germline V gene has CDR1 SGHTA and CDR2 FQGNSA. The junction had 7 bases not matched to a gene; V was cut back by 0 bases and J by 2 bases. CDR3 region: CASSLAPPSGGAYEQYF. The DNA for the CDR3 is TGTGCCAGCAGCTTAGCCCCCCCTAGCGGGGGAGCCTACGAGCAGTACTTC.

The J gene is TRBJ1-3, the V gene TRBV14, with D unclear. V was trimmed by 1 base and J by 1 base, leaving 5 bases between them. The CDR3 contains 14 residues. Germline V lookup: CDR1 SGHDN, CDR2 FVKESK. This chain's CDR3 is CASSQGSSGNTIYF. The CDR3 nucleotides read TGTGCCAGCAGCCAAGGCAGTTCTGGAAACACCATATATTTT.

This sequence joins TRBV9 and TRBJ1-2; D is uncertain. The V and J ends lost 4 bases and 7 bases respectively, with 17 bases between them. CDR1 is SGDLS and CDR2 is YYNGEE in the germline V gene. The CDR3 contains 14 residues. CDR3 in amino acids: CASSLSSGGSGYTF. In DNA form, the CDR3 reads TGTGCCAGCAGCTTATCGTCCGGAGGATCTGGCTACACCTTC.

Only a few counts were recorded for this clone. The chain carries TRBV9 and TRBJ2-5; no clear D gene. In germline, CDR1 is SGDLS, CDR2 YYNGEE. Trimming removed 0 bases from V and 0 bases from J, with 6 bases in between. This CDR3 comprises 14 residues. As DNA, the CDR3 is TGTGCCAGCAGCGTAGACGACTACCAAGAGACCCAGTACTTC. Protein product: CASSVDDYQETQYF. Looking up the rest from reference TRBV9 and TRBJ2-5 gives the full variable domain: DSGVTQTPKHLITATGQRVTLRCSPRSGDLSVYWYQQSLDQGLQFLIQYYNGEERAKGNILERFSAQQFPDLHSELNLSSLELGDSALYFCASSVDDYQETQYFGPGTRLLVL.

The V and J genes are TRBV15 and TRBJ2-1; possible D gene TRBD1, 5 bases. This CDR3 region has 14 residues. The V gene's germline CDR1 is LNHNV and CDR2 YYDKDF (reference sequence). V gave up 0 bases and J gave up 6 bases, with 9 bases separating them. The DNA for the CDR3 is TGTGCCACCAGCAGAGATCAGCAGGGCAATGAGCAGTTCTTC. The encoded protein is CATSRDQQGNEQFF.

CDR3 in amino acids: CASNRSGGHSGANVLTF. In nucleotides, the CDR3 is TGTGCCAGCAACCGGAGCGGGGGGCATTCTGGGGCCAACGTCCTGACTTTC. The chain combines TRBV21-1 with TRBJ2-6; the D call TRBD2 from the table was never checked on the DNA. TRBV21-1 is termed a pseudogene. This CDR3 spans 17 amino acids.

The rearrangement uses TRBV27 and TRBJ2-2, with TRBD2 matching over 10 bases. The CDR3 length is 15 residues. The trim removed 10 bases at V and 0 bases at J, leaving 5 bases unmatched. Germline CDR1 is MNHEY and CDR2 is SMNVEV (reference sequence). CDR3 loop: CATRGLAANTGELFF. In DNA, the CDR3 is TGTGCCACCCGCGGACTAGCGGCGAACACCGGGGAGCTGTTTTTT.

The chain recombines TRBV11-3 with TRBJ2-7, with 7 bases aligning to TRBD2. The V gene's germline CDR1 is SGHNT and CDR2 YENEEA. The CDR3 has 15 amino acids. The V gene end was trimmed by 1 base and the J gene end by 0 bases; junction bases not matched to a gene: 3. The CDR3 reads CASSLAGTTSYEQYF. The DNA of the CDR3 is TGTGCCAGCAGCTTAGCGGGGACTACCTCCTACGAGCAGTACTTC. Supplemented by reference TRBV11-3 and TRBJ2-7, the full variable domain reads EAGVVQSPRYKIIEKKQPVAFWCNPISGHNTLYWYLQNLGQGPELLIRYENEEAVDDSQLPKDRFSAERLKGVDSTLKIQPAELGDSAVYLCASSLAGTTSYEQYFGPGTRLTVT.